The 21 T cell receptor beta chains reported below all come from one sample, sequenced in a study of cytomegalovirus exposure and HLA in healthy donors. The PCR contained 60 Vbeta and 13 Jbeta primers. Profiled with immunoSEQ multiplex PCR; TCRdb holds only in-frame clones, not every one. This sample has approximately 89,000 clones, with approximately 81% found just once. The sample consisted of PBMCs. Receptors originate from a man in his forties in good health and CMV-seropositive.

The chain links TRBV6-1 to TRBJ2-3; D is possibly TRBD2 (6 bases). Trimming shortened V by 4 bases and J by 0 bases, and 14 bases separated the two germline ends. Germline lookup yields CDR1 MNHNS and CDR2 SASEGT. The CDR3 covers 16 residues. CDR3 protein: CASSVSHGGSTDTQYF. DNA for the CDR3: TGTGCCAGCAGTGTCTCCCACGGGGGTAGCACAGATACGCAGTATTTT.

This chain links TRBV6-1 with TRBJ1-1, with D perhaps TRBD1 (6 bases). Germline V lookup: CDR1 MNHNS, CDR2 SASEGT. The V end lost 0 bases, the J end lost 5 bases, and 19 bases lay between the germline ends. The CDR3 is 17 amino acids. The CDR3 here is CASSEALQGPRVTEAFF. CDR3 coding DNA: TGTGCCAGCAGTGAAGCGCTTCAGGGGCCAAGGGTGACTGAAGCTTTCTTT.

The gene calls are TRBV19 and TRBJ2-5, with a possible D match to TRBD1 (6 bases). The CDR3 is made up of 16 amino acids. Trimming left V 11 bases short and J 4 bases short, with 26 bases between. The germline gives CDR1 LNHDA, CDR2 SQIVND (reference sequence). CDR3 protein: CASSRQVRGRGETQYF. As DNA, the CDR3 is TGTGCCTCCTCTAGACAGGTCCGGGGTCGGGGAGAGACCCAGTACTTC.

This chain uses TRBV18 with TRBJ2-4; 8 bases line up with TRBD2. V lost 2 bases and J lost 1; bases outside the gene matches: 1. Looked up from germline, CDR1 is KGHSH and CDR2 is LQKENI. This CDR3 is 15 amino acids long. CDR3 sequence (DNA): TGTGCCAGCTCACCATTAGCGGGGGCCAAAAACATTCAGTACTTC. Translation gives CASSPLAGAKNIQYF.

V gene TRBV5-1 combines with J gene TRBJ1-2; TRBD1 is a possible D gene (6 bases). Germline V lookup: CDR1 SGHRS, CDR2 YFSETQ. With 4 bases removed from V and 8 bases from J, the gap between germline ends came to 15 bases. The CDR3 runs to 13 residues. CDR3 in amino acids: CASSAATGNGYTF. The CDR3 DNA reads TGCGCCAGCAGCGCCGCAACAGGGAACGGCTACACCTTC.

This clone was detected only once. The chain is built from TRBV11-3 and TRBJ2-2; D remains unclear. V was trimmed by 1 base and J by 8 bases, leaving 11 bases between them. CDR3 length: 14 amino acids. Germline CDR1 is SGHNT and CDR2 is YENEEA. CDR3 sequence: CASSLAPSRGELFF. CDR3 sequence (DNA): TGTGCCAGCAGCTTAGCTCCAAGTAGAGGGGAGCTGTTTTTT.

The chain uses TRBV6-6 and TRBJ1-4, with 7 nucleotides matching TRBD1. Trimming cost V 4 bases and J 7 bases; bases outside gene matches: 3. There are 13 residues in the CDR3. CDR1 is MNHNY, CDR2 SVGAGI, per germline (reference sequence). This CDR3 is CASSSQGSEKLFF. The CDR3 region has the DNA TGTGCCAGCAGTTCACAGGGGAGTGAAAAACTGTTTTTT.

The chain is built from TRBV7-9 and TRBJ2-7; D is perhaps TRBD1 (5 bases). The CDR3 length is 16 residues. Trimming took 0 bases from V and 3 from J, leaving 15 bases between them. Germline CDR1 and CDR2: SEHNR and FQNEAQ (reference sequence). The CDR3, as DNA: TGTGCCAGCAGCTTAGCTGTGGGGCTGGCACACTACGAGCAGTACTTC. As protein: CASSLAVGLAHYEQYF.

This sequence joins TRBV6-1 and TRBJ1-1; TRBD1 agrees at 7 bases. This CDR3 is 14 amino acids long. V was clipped by 9 bases and J by 7 bases; unmatched bases: 14. Germline values: CDR1 MNHNS, CDR2 SASEGT. The chain's CDR3 is CASKGTGQGGEAFF. In DNA form, the CDR3 reads TGTGCCAGTAAAGGGACGGGGCAGGGGGGTGAAGCTTTCTTT.

Many counts were recorded for this clone. V is TRBV6-1 and J is TRBJ1-3, with D unclear. CDR3 length: 15 residues. V was cut by 2 bases and J by 4 bases, with 12 bases left in between. Looked up from germline, CDR1 is MNHNS and CDR2 is SASEGT. CDR3 DNA: TGTGCCAGCAGTGAATTTTCGGTCGCCGGAAACACCATATATTTT. Protein: CASSEFSVAGNTIYF.

The chain employs TRBV2 and TRBJ2-7, with 7 nucleotides matching TRBD1. The germline CDR1 and CDR2 sequences are SNHLY and FYNNEI. This CDR3 has 13 residues. V shed 7 bases and J 2 bases; nucleotides not matched to a gene: 5. CDR3 protein: CASNIQGAYEQYF. DNA of the CDR3: TGTGCCAGCAATATTCAGGGGGCCTACGAGCAGTACTTC.

DNA for the CDR3: TGCGCCAGCACCCGGGCGTACGAGGGCGGGAGCTCCTACAATGAGCAGTTCTTC. It is translated as CASTRAYEGGSSYNEQFF. The genes are TRBV5-1 and TRBJ2-1, with 7 bases identical to TRBD2. Germline V gene sequence: CDR1 SGHRS, CDR2 YFSETQ. V lost 6 bases, J lost 0 bases, and 15 bases stayed unmatched. This CDR3 has 18 residues.

This clone has a handful of counts. The chain uses TRBV9 and TRBJ1-1, with a weak D call TRBD1 (6 bases). The V end lost 3 bases, the J end lost 6 bases, and 21 bases lay between the germline ends. CDR1 and CDR2 (germline): SGDLS, YYNGEE. This CDR3 is 16 amino acids long. The CDR3 loop reads CASSAGEGLGAAEAFF. DNA of the CDR3: TGTGCCAGCAGCGCCGGGGAGGGTCTGGGGGCAGCTGAAGCTTTCTTT.

V is TRBV19 and J is TRBJ2-6, with D possibly matching TRBD2 (6 bases). The germline CDR1 and CDR2 sequences are LNHDA and SQIVND (reference sequence). The V and J ends lost 3 bases and 6 bases respectively, with 12 bases between them. There are 15 residues in the CDR3. The CDR3 bases are TGTGCCAGTAGTATGGGCTCGGGAGAGGCCAACGTCCTGACTTTC. Its translation: CASSMGSGEANVLTF.

This chain uses TRBV6-1 with TRBJ2-7; a possible D gene is TRBD1 (6 bases). V shed 6 bases and J shed 2 bases, with 17 bases lying between them. CDR1 is MNHNS and CDR2 is SASEGT in the germline V gene. The CDR3 extends over 15 amino acids. This chain's CDR3 is CASREDRNAPYEQYF. CDR3 nucleotides: TGTGCCAGCAGGGAGGACAGAAATGCCCCCTACGAGCAGTACTTC.

This clone was picked up one time. The chain carries TRBV30 and TRBJ1-1; D is perhaps TRBD1 (5 bases). Germline CDR1 and CDR2: GTSNPN and SVGIG (reference sequence). The V and J ends lost 2 bases and 6 bases respectively, with 22 bases between them. The CDR3 has 16 amino acids. In DNA, the CDR3 is TGTGCCTGGAGTATTTCTGGGGGGTTCCGTGGATCTGAAGCTTTCTTT. Translation: CAWSISGGFRGSEAFF. Variable domain in full (rest from reference TRBV30 and TRBJ1-1): SQTIHQWPATLVQPVGSPLSLECTVEGTSNPNLYWYRQAAGRGLQLLFYSVGIGQISSEVPQNLSASRPQDRQFILSSKKLLLSDSGFYLCAWSISGGFRGSEAFFGQGTRLTVV.

V and J are TRBV15 and TRBJ1-1, with D maybe TRBD1 (6 bases). This CDR3 comprises 17 residues. The V end was cut by 1 base, the J end by 11 bases, with 26 bases between. Germline V lookup: CDR1 LNHNV, CDR2 YYDKDF (reference sequence). The DNA for the CDR3 is TGTGCCACCAGCAGAGGGCGTCTTCGGTTTATAGGGACAAAGGCTTTCTTT. It encodes CATSRGRLRFIGTKAFF. The full variable domain, completed using reference TRBV15 and TRBJ1-1, is DAMVIQNPRYQVTQFGKPVTLSCSQTLNHNVMYWYQQKSSQAPKLLFHYYDKDFNNEADTPDNFQSRRPNTSFCFLDIRSPGLGDTAMYLCATSRGRLRFIGTKAFFGQGTRLTVV.

For this clone: The identical CDR3 is also encoded by other nucleotide sequences in the sample. V gene TRBV10-1 combines with J gene TRBJ2-1, with 14 bases identical to TRBD2. Germline CDR1 WNHNN, CDR2 SYGVQD (reference sequence). The length of the CDR3 is 19 residues. The junction had 14 bases not matched to a gene; V was cut back by 6 bases and J by 4 bases. CDR3 DNA sequence: TGCGCCAGCAGCGACGGATTAGGACTAGCGGGAGGTCTATACAATGAGCAGTTCTTC. Amino acids: CASSDGLGLAGGLYNEQFF.

This chain uses TRBV15 with TRBJ1-5; 7 bases are a match to TRBD1. CDR1 and CDR2 from the germline V gene are LNHNV and YYDKDF (reference sequence). V shed 3 bases, J shed 0 bases, and the junction held 2 bases outside the gene matches. CDR3 length: 15 amino acids. In DNA, the CDR3 is TGTGCCACCAGCAGTGGGACAGTTAGCAATCAGCCCCAGCATTTT. Amino acid sequence: CATSSGTVSNQPQHF.

J is TRBJ2-5 and V is TRBV6-6; D perhaps matches TRBD2 (6 bases). Germline CDR1 MNHNY, CDR2 SVGAGI (reference sequence). Trimming shortened V by 7 bases and J by 4 bases, and 16 bases separated the two germline ends. The CDR3 sequence is 14 residues long. In DNA form, the CDR3 reads TGTGCCAGCACCAAGACCGGGACTGCAGAGACCCAGTACTTC. Translated: CASTKTGTAETQYF.

The chain recombines TRBV27 with TRBJ2-6, with D perhaps TRBD2 (5 bases). Germline V CDR1 and CDR2: MNHEY, SMNVEV (reference sequence). V lost 4 bases, J lost 1 base, and 8 bases lay in between. This CDR3 region has 15 residues. This chain's CDR3 is CASSSGVSGANVLTF. CDR3 bases: TGTGCCAGCAGTTCCGGGGTATCTGGGGCCAACGTCCTGACTTTC.